The rows below give T cell receptor beta chains drawn from one sample of a study of cytomegalovirus exposure and HLA in healthy donors. Sequencing used immunoSEQ multiplex PCR; TCRdb keeps in-frame clones, though not all of them. The data show approximately 170,000 clones, more than 65% seen once. The sequenced sample was PBMCs. The receptor source for this set is a man between 18 and 35 years old in good health and CMV-seropositive. Each CDR3 is given with its conserved first and last residue. Fields, in order: V gene, J gene, clone size, CDR3 protein. Not every row has a clone size; where given, it reads once, few, many or a size class.

V gene: TRBV23-1
J gene: TRBJ1-4
clone size: NA
CDR3 protein: CASSHYRDRGTGEKLFF

V gene: TRBV7-3
J gene: TRBJ2-2
clone size: few
CDR3 protein: CASSRGLAGNTGELFF

V gene: TRBV18
J gene: TRBJ1-2
clone size: few
CDR3 protein: CASSPYRGRGYTF

V gene: TRBV5-1
J gene: TRBJ2-2
clone size: NA
CDR3 protein: CASSLMTSGGGRDTGELFF

V gene: TRBV6-6
J gene: TRBJ1-2
clone size: NA
CDR3 protein: CASSYSASIDYGYTF

V gene: TRBV2
J gene: TRBJ1-2
clone size: NA
CDR3 protein: CASSAQGGGGYTF

V gene: TRBV19
J gene: TRBJ2-2
clone size: NA
CDR3 protein: CASSSRGRGTGELFF

V gene: TRBV5-4
J gene: TRBJ2-3
clone size: NA
CDR3 protein: CASSTNGGGPTDTQYF

V gene: TRBV6-1
J gene: TRBJ1-1
clone size: few
CDR3 protein: CASSPRQGRNTEAFF

V gene: TRBV27
J gene: TRBJ1-6
clone size: NA
CDR3 protein: CASSPPPRTGNSPLHF

V gene: TRBV28
J gene: TRBJ1-6
clone size: NA
CDR3 protein: CASRGTGGSPLHF

V gene: TRBV6-1
J gene: TRBJ1-2
clone size: NA
CDR3 protein: CASTGAGGSLGYTF

V gene: TRBV10-3
J gene: TRBJ1-3
clone size: NA
CDR3 protein: CAISELGRAGNTIYF